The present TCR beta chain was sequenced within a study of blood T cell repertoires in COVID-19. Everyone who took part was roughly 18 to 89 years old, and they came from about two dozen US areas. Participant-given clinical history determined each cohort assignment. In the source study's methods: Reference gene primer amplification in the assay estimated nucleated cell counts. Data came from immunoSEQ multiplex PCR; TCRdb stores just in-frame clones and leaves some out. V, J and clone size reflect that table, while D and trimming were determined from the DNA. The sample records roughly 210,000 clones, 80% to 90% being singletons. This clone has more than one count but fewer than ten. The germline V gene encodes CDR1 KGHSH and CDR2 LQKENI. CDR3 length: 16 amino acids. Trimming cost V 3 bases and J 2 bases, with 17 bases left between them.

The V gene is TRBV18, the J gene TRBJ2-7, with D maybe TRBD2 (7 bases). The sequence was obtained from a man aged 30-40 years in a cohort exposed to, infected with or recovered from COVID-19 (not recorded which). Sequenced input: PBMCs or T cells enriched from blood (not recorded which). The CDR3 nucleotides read TGTGCCAGCTCACCGATAAGTCGGGGGGCGGCCTACGAGCAGTACTTC. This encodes CASSPISRGAAYEQYF.